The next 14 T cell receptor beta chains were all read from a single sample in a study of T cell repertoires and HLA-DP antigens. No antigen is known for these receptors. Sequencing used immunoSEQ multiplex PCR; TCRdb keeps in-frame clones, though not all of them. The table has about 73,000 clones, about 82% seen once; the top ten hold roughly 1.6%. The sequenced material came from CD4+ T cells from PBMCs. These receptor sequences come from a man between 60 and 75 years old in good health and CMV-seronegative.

CDR3 sequence reads: CVSGTGGTYEQYV. CDR3 sequence (DNA): TGTGTATCCGGGACAGGGGGTACCTACGAGCAGTACGTC. This chain joins TRBV27 and TRBJ2-7; 11 positions agree with TRBD1. The CDR3 spans 13 residues. Germline V gene lookup returns CDR1 MNHEY and CDR2 SMNVEV (reference sequence).

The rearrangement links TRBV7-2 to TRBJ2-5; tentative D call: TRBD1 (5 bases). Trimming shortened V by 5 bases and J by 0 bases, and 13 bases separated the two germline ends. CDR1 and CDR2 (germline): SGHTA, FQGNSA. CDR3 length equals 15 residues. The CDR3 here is CASSPQTDHQETQYF. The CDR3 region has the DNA TGTGCCAGCAGCCCCCAGACAGACCACCAAGAGACCCAGTACTTC. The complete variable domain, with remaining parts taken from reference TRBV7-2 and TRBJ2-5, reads GAGVSQSPSNKVTEKGKDVELRCDPISGHTALYWYRQSLGQGLEFLIYFQGNSAPDKSGLPSDRFSAERTGGSVSTLTIQRTQQEDSAVYLCASSPQTDHQETQYFGPGTRLLVL.

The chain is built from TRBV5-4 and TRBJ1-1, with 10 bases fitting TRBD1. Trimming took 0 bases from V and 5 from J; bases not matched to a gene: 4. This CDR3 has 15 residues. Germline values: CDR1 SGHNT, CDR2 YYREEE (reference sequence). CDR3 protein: CASSLGGQGGTEAFF. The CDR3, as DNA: TGTGCCAGCAGCTTGGGCGGACAGGGGGGGACTGAAGCTTTCTTT.

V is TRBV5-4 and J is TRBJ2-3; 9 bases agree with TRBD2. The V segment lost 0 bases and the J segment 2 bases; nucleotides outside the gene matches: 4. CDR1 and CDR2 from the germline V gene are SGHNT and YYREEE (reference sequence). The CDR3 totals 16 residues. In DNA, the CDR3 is TGTGCCAGCAGCTTGGCTAGCGGGACCCTCACAGATACGCAGTATTTT. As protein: CASSLASGTLTDTQYF. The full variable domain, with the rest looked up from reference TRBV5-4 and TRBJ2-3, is ETGVTQSPTHLIKTRGQQVTLRCSSQSGHNTVSWYQQALGQGPQFIFQYYREEENGRGNFPPRFSGLQFPNYSSELNVNALELDDSALYLCASSLASGTLTDTQYFGPGTRLTVL.

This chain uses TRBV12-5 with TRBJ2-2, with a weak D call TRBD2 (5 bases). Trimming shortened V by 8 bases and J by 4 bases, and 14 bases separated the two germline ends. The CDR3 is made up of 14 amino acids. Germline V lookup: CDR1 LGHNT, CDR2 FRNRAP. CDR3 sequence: CASRGGIGTGELFF. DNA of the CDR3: TGTGCTAGTCGCGGAGGAATCGGCACCGGGGAGCTGTTTTTT.

The CDR3 is CASSLIQGDRARQQYF. CDR3 nucleotide sequence: TGTGCCAGCAGCTTAATTCAGGGGGACAGGGCACGTCAGCAGTACTTC. The rearrangement uses TRBV11-2 and TRBJ2-7; 9 bases are a match to TRBD1. The CDR3 extends over 16 amino acids. CDR1 is SGHAT, CDR2 FQNNGV, per germline. V lost 2 bases, J lost 8 bases, and 13 bases stayed unmatched.

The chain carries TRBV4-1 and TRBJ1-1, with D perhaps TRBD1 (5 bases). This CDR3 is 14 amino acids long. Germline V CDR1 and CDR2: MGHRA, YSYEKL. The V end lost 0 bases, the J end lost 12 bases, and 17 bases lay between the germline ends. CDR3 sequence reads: CASSQDESPRVTFF. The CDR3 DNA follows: TGCGCCAGCAGCCAAGATGAAAGTCCCAGGGTGACTTTCTTT.

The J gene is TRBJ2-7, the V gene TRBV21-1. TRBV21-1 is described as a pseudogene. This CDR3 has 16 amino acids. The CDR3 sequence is CASSSQLGAKSGEQYV. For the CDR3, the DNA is TGTGCCAGCAGCTCCCAATTGGGGGCGAAGTCGGGAGAGCAGTACGTC.

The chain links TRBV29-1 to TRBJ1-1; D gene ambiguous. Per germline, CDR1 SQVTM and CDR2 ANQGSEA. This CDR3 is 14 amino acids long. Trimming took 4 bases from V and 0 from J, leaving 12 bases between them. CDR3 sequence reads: CSVGTGVMNTEAFF. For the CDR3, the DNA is TGCAGCGTTGGGACGGGTGTCATGAACACTGAAGCTTTCTTT. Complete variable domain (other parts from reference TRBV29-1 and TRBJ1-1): SAVISQKPSRDICQRGTSLTIQCQVDSQVTMMFWYRQQPGQSLTLIATANQGSEATYESGFVIDKFPISRPNLTFSTLTVSNMSPEDSSIYLCSVGTGVMNTEAFFGQGTRLTVV.

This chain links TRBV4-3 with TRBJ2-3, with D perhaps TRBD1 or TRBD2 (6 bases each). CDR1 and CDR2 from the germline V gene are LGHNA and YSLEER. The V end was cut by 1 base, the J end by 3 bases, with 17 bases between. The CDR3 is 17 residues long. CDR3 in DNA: TGCGCCAGCAGCCAAGGGGGGGCAGGGGTTAGTACAGATACGCAGTATTTT. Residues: CASSQGGAGVSTDTQYF.

The CDR3 sequence: CASSPSPATGGYTF. Written as DNA, the CDR3 is TGTGCCAGCAGCCCGAGCCCGGCTACGGGTGGCTACACCTTC. The chain joins TRBV6-4 to TRBJ1-2; D is ambiguous. This CDR3 comprises 14 residues. Trimming pared 6 bases from V and 7 bases from J, leaving 18 bases between. Germline V lookup: CDR1 MRHNA, CDR2 SNTAGT.

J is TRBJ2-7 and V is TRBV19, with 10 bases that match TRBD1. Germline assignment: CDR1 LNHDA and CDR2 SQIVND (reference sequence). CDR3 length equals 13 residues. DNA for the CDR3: TGTGCCAGTAGCGGGACCGGGACAGGGGTGGTTCACGTC. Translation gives CASSGTGTGVVHV.

The CDR3, as DNA: TGTGCCAGCTCACAGACCAAGGGGGCAGGGGGCCCCTACGAGCAGTACTTC. Protein sequence: CASSQTKGAGGPYEQYF. V usage is TRBV18 and J usage is TRBJ2-7; 8 positions agree with TRBD1. Germline V lookup: CDR1 KGHSH, CDR2 LQKENI. V shed 4 bases and J 2 bases; nucleotides not matched to a gene: 13. This CDR3 has 17 amino acids.

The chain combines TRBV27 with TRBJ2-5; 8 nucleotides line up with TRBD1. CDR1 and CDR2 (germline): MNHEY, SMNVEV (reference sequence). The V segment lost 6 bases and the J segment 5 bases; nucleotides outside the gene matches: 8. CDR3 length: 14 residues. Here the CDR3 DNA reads TGTGCCAGCAGCCTGCGGACAGGGCGGGAGACCCAGTACTTC. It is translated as CASSLRTGRETQYF.